This T cell receptor (beta chain) was sequenced during a study of cytomegalovirus exposure and HLA in healthy donors. Study observations and caveats: TCR beta sequences reportedly predicted most subjects' HLA-A and HLA-B alleles accurately.

There are a few counts of this clone. Its antigen is currently unknown. This CDR3 comprises 19 residues. The germline V gene encodes CDR1 MNHNS and CDR2 SASEGT. V lost 0 bases and J 0 bases, leaving 19 bases between the germline ends. PCR amplification relied on 60 Vbeta primers (plus 13 Jbeta primers). Assay used: immunoSEQ multiplex PCR; TCRdb lists only in-frame clones, some missing. The sample has approximately 110,000 clones; around 83% are singletons. Specimen: PBMCs. This clonotype was obtained from a man in his thirties or forties in good health and CMV-seropositive. This rearrangement joins TRBV6-1 to TRBJ2-3, with D possibly TRBD2 on 6 matching bases. In DNA, the CDR3 is TGTGCCAGCAGTGAAGCACGGGGGACTTTCATTCCTAGCACAGATACGCAGTATTTT. As protein: CASSEARGTFIPSTDTQYF.